This TCR beta chain emerged from a study of response to subunit inactivated influenza vaccine (dated by TCRdb to 2016 to 2018). Notes on the research overall: Deep quantitative profiling of the T cell receptor repertoire was used in the study to follow responses to a trivalent subunit inactivated influenza vaccine. Summary of the overall study and its limitations: The authors suggested that each seasonal influenza vaccination may recruit only a limited number of new T cells.

CDR1 LGHNT and CDR2 FRNRAP were looked up in the germline V gene. Taken from cysteine to phenylalanine, the CDR3 has 13 residues. Of the read, only the CDR3 DNA is kept; its 39 bases are in frame from base 1. The V end gives up 4 bases and the J end 13 bases, leaving 12 bases in the junction not matched to a gene. Library method: RT-PCR. The sample was run on an Illumina HiSeq 2500. The raw public data were reprocessed by TCRdb itself: fastp quality trimming at Q25, MiXCR clonotype calling, in-frame beta chains only. Rows are unified per CDR3 protein, each entry keeping the most common DNA and genes. Across this sample there are just over 300,000 distinct CDR3 sequences, with 20% to 25% seen only once. Approximately 10% of the sample is taken by the ten largest. This clonotype was picked up a small number of times. Its binding antigen is unknown. No clone much larger than this one lies a single base away; base qualities are absent.

The sample was PBMCs from blood, taken about 20 months after vaccination. Recombination linked TRBV12-5 to TRBJ1-2; 7 bases in the middle match TRBD1. The receptor's source is a man aged 50 to 69 who received an inactivated influenza vaccine. Donor details come from another sample of the same person, matched by shared clones. Here the CDR3 is given as CASGWTLGTDLTF. The nucleotide sequence is TGTGCTAGTGGTTGGACCCTTGGGACAGATCTCACCTTC.